The clone carrying this T cell receptor beta chain was recorded once. Antigen specificity is unknown. Sequencing used immunoSEQ multiplex PCR; TCRdb keeps in-frame clones, though not all of them. The sample carries around 20,000 clones, approximately 92% recorded once. This record belongs to a study of lymphopenia after photon versus proton radiotherapy. Study observations and caveats: Only patients who died were analyzed for survival; proton advantage is unproven. Relative stability marked proton patients; photon patients lost diversity and naive cells. Larger post-nadir TCR diversity loss correlated inversely with survival in deceased patients. After lymphocyte nadir, photon-treated repertoires showed oligoclonal expansion, especially CD8+ Temra.

V was pared by 7 bases and J by 6 bases, with 10 bases between. The CDR3 covers 12 residues. Germline CDR1 LNHDA, CDR2 SQIVND (reference sequence). The receptor was isolated from a woman between 40 and 55 years old with cholangiocarcinoma. The chain joins TRBV19 to TRBJ2-1; perhaps D is TRBD1 or TRBD2 (5 bases each). The starting material was peripheral blood, obtained from a patient treated with photon-based radiotherapy. The CDR3 region has the DNA TGTGCCAGTACCCAGGGAGCCAATGAGCAGTTCTTC. Its protein product is CASTQGANEQFF.